Below are 25 T cell receptor beta chains sequenced from a single sample in a study of CD8 T cells and mutated HIV epitopes. Oligo-dT primers carrying well-specific UMIs primed single-cell cDNA in a Smart-seq2 and MARS-Seq hybrid method. TCR alpha and beta chains were amplified by nested PCR with barcoded chain-specific reverse primers. TCRdb re-called the single-cell sequencing reads with MiXCR, one entry per CDR3 protein. The sample carries over 550 distinct CDR3 sequences, 46% recorded once. Their antigens are not known. Anti-CD28 and anti-CD49d antibodies provided co-stimulation during the peptide stimulation of these CD8+ T cells. Here the sequenced sample was CD8+ T cells from blood cultured with a non-adapted viral peptide, taken during chronic HIV-1 infection. Specified subset: CD69+CD137+ cells after non-adapted KY11 peptide stimulation. Receptors were obtained from a woman aged 18-29 years with HIV-1 infection.

The chain employs TRBV10-3 and TRBJ2-3; TRBD2 aligns across 9 bases. With 8 bases clipped from V and 1 base from J, the junction kept 4 bases outside the gene matches. CDR3 length: 14 residues. Germline CDR1 reads ENHRY; CDR2 reads SYGVKD. The CDR3, as DNA: TGTGCCATCGGTAGCGGGAGCGGCACAGATACGCAGTATTTT. This translates into CAIGSGSGTDTQYF.

This chain connects TRBV6-6 to TRBJ1-5, with no clear D. CDR3 length: 13 residues. Trimming cost V 2 bases and J 6 bases, with 8 bases left between them. Germline assignment: CDR1 MNHNY and CDR2 SVGAGI (reference sequence). CDR3 nucleotide sequence: TGTGCCAGCAGTTACAGGTTGACTCAGCCCCAGCATTTT. Protein product: CASSYRLTQPQHF.

The chain carries TRBV20-1 and TRBJ2-2; D is possibly TRBD1 or TRBD2 (5 bases each). The CDR3 totals 15 residues. The germline V gene encodes CDR1 DFQATT and CDR2 SNEGSKA (reference sequence). The V gene lost 3 bases and the J gene lost 5 bases, with 16 bases spanning the gap. CDR3 nucleotide sequence: TGCAGTGCTAGGGCTACGGGACCTCAGACCGGGGAGCTGTTTTTT. This translates into CSARATGPQTGELFF.

This clonotype has more than one count but fewer than ten. Here the CDR3 DNA reads TGCAGTGCTAGAGATAAGAATGAGCAGTTCTTC. Protein: CSARDKNEQFF. The chain links TRBV20-1 to TRBJ2-1; D not resolved. In germline, CDR1 is DFQATT, CDR2 SNEGSKA (reference sequence). Trimming stripped 0 bases from V and 7 bases from J, with 4 bases between. This CDR3 spans 11 amino acids.

About this clonotype itself: This likely stems from a read error, as it lies one base from a far larger clone. The chain recombines TRBV5-1 with TRBJ2-5; possibly TRBD2 for D (5 bases). The CDR3 contains 12 residues. CDR1 is SGHRS and CDR2 is YFSETQ in the germline V gene. The CDR3 spells CASSVEEETRYF. For the CDR3, the DNA is TGTGCCAGCAGCGTAGAGGAGGAGACCCGGTACTTC. The variable domain in full, with the rest retrieved from reference TRBV5-1 and TRBJ2-5, is KAGVTQTPRYLIKTRGQQVTLSCSPISGHRSVSWYQQTPGQGLQFLFEYFSETQRNKGNFPGRFSGRQFSNSRSEMNVSTLELGDSALYLCASSVEEETRYFGPGTRLLVL.

V is TRBV3-2 and J is TRBJ2-5. TRBV3-2 constitutes a pseudogene. The CDR3 has 14 residues. This chain's CDR3 is CASSPENNQETHYF. The CDR3 DNA reads TGTGCCAGCAGCCCAGAGAATAACCAAGAGACCCATTACTTC.

This clonotype was picked up one time. At one of its ends the junction is not consistent with the germline gene, which may arise from a read error. This sequence joins TRBV4-1 and TRBJ1-2; D unresolved. The CDR3 is 15 residues long. Looked up from germline, CDR1 is MGHRA and CDR2 is YSYEKL. In DNA, the CDR3 is TGCGCCAGCAGCCAAGCATTAGGGATCTACTATGACTACACCTTC. Translating it yields CASSQALGIYYDYTF.

The V and J genes are TRBV29-1 and TRBJ1-1, with D perhaps TRBD1 (6 bases). The CDR3 is 15 amino acids. Trimming took off 4 bases at V and 4 bases at J, with 19 bases between the two ends. Germline V gene data show CDR1 as SQVTM and CDR2 as ANQGSEA. The CDR3 loop is CSVGSPSGDGTEAFF. In DNA, the CDR3 is TGCAGCGTTGGGTCTCCTTCAGGGGATGGCACTGAAGCTTTCTTT. Full variable domain (rest looked up from reference TRBV29-1 and TRBJ1-1): SAVISQKPSRDICQRGTSLTIQCQVDSQVTMMFWYRQQPGQSLTLIATANQGSEATYESGFVIDKFPISRPNLTFSTLTVSNMSPEDSSIYLCSVGSPSGDGTEAFFGQGTRLTVV.

This clonotype was found a few times. This likely came from a read error, as a far larger clone is one base away. This sequence joins TRBV2 and TRBJ2-1; 8 bases line up with TRBD2. Germline loops: CDR1 SNHLY, CDR2 FYNNEI. V lost 10 bases, J lost 13 bases, and 18 bases stayed unmatched. The CDR3 consists of 14 residues. The CDR3 is CATAPGLEFETQFF. The DNA of the CDR3 is TGTGCCACCGCCCCGGGACTAGAATTTGAGACCCAGTTCTTC.

This clonotype counts as large. The chain combines TRBV7-9 with TRBJ1-1, with 8 bases lining up with TRBD1. This CDR3 comprises 15 residues. V trimming: 5 bases; J trimming: 1 base; junction bases outside the gene matches: 6. CDR1 is SEHNR, CDR2 FQNEAQ, per germline (reference sequence). This CDR3 reads CASSLPTGANTEAFF. The CDR3 DNA follows: TGTGCCAGCAGCCTACCGACAGGGGCGAACACTGAAGCTTTCTTT.

By share of the sample, this clonotype is large. This chain links TRBV12-3 or TRBV12-4 with TRBJ2-3; D is unresolved. Trimming shortened V by 2 bases and J by 0 bases, and 9 bases separated the two germline ends. The CDR3 is made up of 15 amino acids. The CDR3 here is CASSLIGSSTDTQYF. CDR3 coding DNA: TGTGCCAGCAGTTTAATCGGTAGCAGCACAGATACGCAGTATTTT.

As for this clonotype: It is likely a read error: a sequence one base away is far more abundant. The CDR3 nucleotides are TGTGCCAGCGGTAGGTCCCAAAGTAGTGGCACAGATGCGCAGTATTTT. Its translation is CASGRSQSSGTDAQYF. The gene calls are TRBV11-3 and TRBJ2-3, with D unresolved. This CDR3 contains 16 residues. Germline lookup yields CDR1 SGHNT and CDR2 YENEEA.

This clonotype is termed medium-sized (0.01 to 0.1%). The chain uses TRBV12-3 or TRBV12-4 and TRBJ2-7, with TRBD1 as a possible D gene (5 bases). This CDR3 region has 13 residues. V was trimmed by 7 bases and J by 4 bases, leaving 14 bases between them. The CDR3 spells CASKATTDYEQYF. CDR3 nucleotide sequence: TGTGCCAGCAAGGCCACGACAGATTACGAGCAGTACTTC.

In regard to this clonotype: It differs at one base from a far larger clone, so likely a read error. The gene calls are TRBV24-1 and TRBJ2-5, with 9 nucleotides matching TRBD1. CDR1 KGHDR and CDR2 SFDVKD come from the germline V gene. This CDR3 region has 18 residues. J lost 11 bases, V lost 6 bases, and 24 bases had no gene match. CDR3 protein: CATSPGERDRVSYNEQYF. CDR3 DNA sequence: TGTGCCACCAGTCCAGGGGAGCGGGACAGGGTCTCCTACAATGAGCAGTACTTC.

The chain is built from TRBV29-1 and TRBJ1-2; the D is unclear. Trimming removed 2 bases from V and 12 bases from J, with 22 bases in between. The germline gives CDR1 SQVTM, CDR2 ANQGSEA. The CDR3 covers 14 residues. In DNA, the CDR3 is TGCAGCGTTGAAAAGGGCAGCTGCCTTCAAGCGAACACCTTC. This codes for CSVEKGSCLQANTF.

As to this clonotype: At one end the junction does not follow the germline gene, possibly because of a read error. V is TRBV29-1 and J is TRBJ1-1; D ambiguous. In germline, CDR1 is SQVTM, CDR2 ANQGSEA. CDR3 size: 11 residues. CDR3 in DNA: TGCAGCGTTCAGGTGAACGCTGAAGCTTTCTTT. Encoded protein: CSVQVNAEAFF.

The chain couples TRBV29-1 to TRBJ1-5, with D unresolved. CDR1 and CDR2 (germline): SQVTM, ANQGSEA. Trimming cost V 0 bases and J 3 bases, with 6 bases left between them. This CDR3 is 13 amino acids long. The CDR3 nucleotides are TGCAGCGTTGAAGAGGCAGACAATCAGCCCCAGCATTTT. Encoded protein: CSVEEADNQPQHF. Full variable domain (outside the CDR3, taken from reference TRBV29-1 and TRBJ1-5): SAVISQKPSRDICQRGTSLTIQCQVDSQVTMMFWYRQQPGQSLTLIATANQGSEATYESGFVIDKFPISRPNLTFSTLTVSNMSPEDSSIYLCSVEEADNQPQHFGDGTRLSIL.

A remark on this clonotype: This likely stems from a read error, as it lies one base from a far larger clone. The chain employs TRBV5-1 and TRBJ1-1; D gene uncertain. The length of the CDR3 is 15 residues. Germline V gene sequence: CDR1 SGHRS, CDR2 YFSETQ. The CDR3 loop is CASSGPISPNTEAFF. CDR3 DNA: TGTGCCAGCAGCGGGCCCATTTCCCCGAACACTGAAGCTTTCTTT.

The V and J genes are TRBV29-1 and TRBJ1-1; 12 bases map to TRBD1. CDR1 is SQVTM, CDR2 ANQGSEA, per germline. This CDR3 comprises 14 residues. The CDR3 bases are TGCATTGTGGGGACAGGGGGCGAGAACACTGAAGCTTTCTTT. It is translated as CIVGTGGENTEAFF.

The gene calls are TRBV29-1 and TRBJ1-1; D gene unclear. The germline CDR1 and CDR2 sequences are SQVTM and ANQGSEA. There are 13 residues in the CDR3. Trimming took off 6 bases at V and 3 bases at J, with 14 bases between the two ends. The CDR3 spells CSVGLHGDTEAFF. CDR3 nucleotide sequence: TGCAGCGTCGGTTTACATGGGGACACTGAAGCTTTCTTT.

The chain uses TRBV6-2 or TRBV6-3 and TRBJ1-1; D unclear. The germline V gene encodes CDR1 MNHEY and CDR2 SVGEGT. Trimming stripped 1 base from V and 1 base from J, with 4 bases between. This CDR3 spans 13 amino acids. CDR3 sequence reads: CASSYWWNTEAFF. Written as DNA, the CDR3 is TGTGCCAGCAGTTACTGGTGGAACACTGAAGCTTTCTTT.

On this clonotype: One end of the junction varies from germline; a read error may be responsible. The chain couples TRBV27 to TRBJ1-3; D remains unclear. The CDR3 consists of 12 residues. CDR1 is MNHEY, CDR2 SMNVEV, per germline (reference sequence). Here the CDR3 DNA reads TGTGCCAGCAGTCCCCTCGATAACACTATATATTTT. Protein product: CASSPLDNTIYF.

Comments on this clonotype: The DNA is left out, because the CDR3 cannot be placed on it with certainty; the CDR3 is given as TCRdb lists it. This chain joins TRBV11-2 and TRBJ2-2; the D call in the table, TRBD1, was not verified against the DNA. The germline V gene has CDR1 SGHAT and CDR2 FQNNGV. Ends included, the CDR3 has 24 residues. This CDR3 reads CASSSLRDEQFFGPGTRLTGELFF.

The chain links TRBV11-2 to TRBJ1-6, with D uncertain. V was trimmed by 4 bases and J by 6 bases, leaving 7 bases between them. Looked up from germline, CDR1 is SGHAT and CDR2 is FQNNGV. The CDR3 length is 13 residues. CDR3 in amino acids: CASSSDGNSPLHF. As DNA, the CDR3 is TGTGCCAGCAGCTCAGATGGTAATTCACCCCTCCACTTT.

Regarding this clonotype: This probably arose from a read error, given a far larger clone one base away. The genes are TRBV6-1 and TRBJ2-5; a possible D gene is TRBD2 (6 bases). The CDR3 sequence is 14 residues long. CDR1 is MNHNS, CDR2 SASEGT, per germline. V was cut by 11 bases and J by 11 bases, with 27 bases left in between. The CDR3 sequence: CAESAGSEANEQYF. The CDR3 DNA reads as TGTGCCGAATCGGCCGGGAGCGAGGCCAATGAGCAGTACTTC.